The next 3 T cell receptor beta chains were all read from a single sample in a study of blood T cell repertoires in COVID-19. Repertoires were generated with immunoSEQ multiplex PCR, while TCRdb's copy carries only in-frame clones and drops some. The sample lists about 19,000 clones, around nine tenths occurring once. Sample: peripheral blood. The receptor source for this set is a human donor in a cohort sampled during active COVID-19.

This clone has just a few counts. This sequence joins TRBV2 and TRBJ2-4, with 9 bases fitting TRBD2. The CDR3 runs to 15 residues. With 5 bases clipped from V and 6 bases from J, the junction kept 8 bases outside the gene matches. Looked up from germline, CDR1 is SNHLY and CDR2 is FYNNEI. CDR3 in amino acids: CASSPPSGERNIQYF. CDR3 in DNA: TGTGCCAGCAGTCCCCCTAGCGGGGAGAGAAACATTCAGTACTTC.

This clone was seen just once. CDR3 loop: CASSFGRGPQFF. The CDR3 region has the DNA TGTGCCAGCAGCTTTGGGCGGGGGCCCCAGTTCTTC. This chain uses TRBV5-6 with TRBJ2-1; TRBD2 is a possible D gene (7 bases). The CDR3 is 12 amino acids. Germline-derived CDR1 and CDR2 are SGHDT and YYEEEE. V lost 2 bases, J lost 13 bases, and 13 bases lay in between.

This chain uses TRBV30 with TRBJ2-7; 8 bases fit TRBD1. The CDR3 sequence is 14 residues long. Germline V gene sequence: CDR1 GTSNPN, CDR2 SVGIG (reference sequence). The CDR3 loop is CARQSPGGGYEQYF. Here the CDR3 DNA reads TGTGCACGGCAATCCCCAGGGGGCGGCTACGAGCAGTACTTC. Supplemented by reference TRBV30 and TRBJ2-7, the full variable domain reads SQTIHQWPATLVQPVGSPLSLECTVEGTSNPNLYWYRQAAGRGLQLLFYSVGIGQISSEVPQNLSASRPQDRQFILSSKKLLLSDSGFYLCARQSPGGGYEQYFGPGTRLTVT.